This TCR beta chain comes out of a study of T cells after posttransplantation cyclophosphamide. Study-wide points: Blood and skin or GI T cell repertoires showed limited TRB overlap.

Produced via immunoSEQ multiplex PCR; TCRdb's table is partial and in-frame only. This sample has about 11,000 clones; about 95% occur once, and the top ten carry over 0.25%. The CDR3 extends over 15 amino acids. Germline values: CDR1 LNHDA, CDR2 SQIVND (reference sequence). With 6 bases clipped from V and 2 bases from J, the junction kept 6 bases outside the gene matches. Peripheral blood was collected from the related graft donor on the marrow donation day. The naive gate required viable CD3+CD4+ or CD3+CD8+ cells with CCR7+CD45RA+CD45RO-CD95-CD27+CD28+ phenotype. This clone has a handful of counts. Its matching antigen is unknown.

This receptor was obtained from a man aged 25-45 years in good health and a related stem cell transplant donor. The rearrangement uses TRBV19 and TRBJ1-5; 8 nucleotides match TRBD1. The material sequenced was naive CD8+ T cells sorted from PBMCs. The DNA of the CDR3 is TGTGCCAGTAGCCCGGACAGGGAAGGCAATCAGCCCCAGCATTTT. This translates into CASSPDREGNQPQHF.